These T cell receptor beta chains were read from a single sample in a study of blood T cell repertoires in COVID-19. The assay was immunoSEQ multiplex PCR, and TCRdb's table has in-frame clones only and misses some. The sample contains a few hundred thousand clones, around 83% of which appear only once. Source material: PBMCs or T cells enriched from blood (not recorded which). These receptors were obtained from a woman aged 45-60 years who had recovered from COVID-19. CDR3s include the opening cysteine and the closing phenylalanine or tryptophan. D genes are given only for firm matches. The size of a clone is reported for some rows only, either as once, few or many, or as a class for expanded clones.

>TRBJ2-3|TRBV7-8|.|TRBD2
TGTGCCAGCAGCCTAATCTCCAGGACTAGCGGGGGGGCCGGTACGCAGTATTTT
CASSLISRTSGGAGTQYF
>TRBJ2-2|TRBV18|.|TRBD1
TGTGCCAGCTCTCTAGCACAGGGGGACACCGGGGAGCTGTTTTTT
CASSLAQGDTGELFF
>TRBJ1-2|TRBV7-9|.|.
TGTGCCAGCAGCTTAGCGACACCAGCTAACTATGGCTACACCTTC
CASSLATPANYGYTF
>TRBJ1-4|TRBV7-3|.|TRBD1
TGTGCCAGCAGCGGACCGGGACAGGGTGGGACCGCAACTAATGAAAAACTGTTTTTT
CASSGPGQGGTATNEKLFF
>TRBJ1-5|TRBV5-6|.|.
TGTGCCAGCAGCGGCGGTAATAGCAATCAGCCCCAGCATTTT
CASSGGNSNQPQHF
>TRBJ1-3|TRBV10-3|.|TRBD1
TGTGCCATCAGTGGGGACAGCTCTGGAAACACCATATATTTT
CAISGDSSGNTIYF
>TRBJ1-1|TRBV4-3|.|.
TGCGCCAGCAGCCAAGCCGTTACCAGAACTGAAGCTTTCTTT
CASSQAVTRTEAFF
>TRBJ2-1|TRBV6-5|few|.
TGTGCCAGCAGTAAGACAGGATATGAGCAGTTCTTC
CASSKTGYEQFF
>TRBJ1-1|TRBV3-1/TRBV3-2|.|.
TGTGCCAGCAGCCACGGGGGTCGCACTGAAGCTTTCTTT
CASSHGGRTEAFF
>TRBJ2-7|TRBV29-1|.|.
TGCAGCGCCGCCAAGGGGTCAGGGGGGCCCTACGAGCAGTACTTC
CSAAKGSGGPYEQYF
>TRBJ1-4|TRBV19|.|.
TGTGCCAGTAGTCTCAGGGATAATGAAAAACTGTTTTTT
CASSLRDNEKLFF
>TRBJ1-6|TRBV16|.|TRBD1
TGTGCCAGCAGCTTTATGACAGGGTATAATTCACCCCTCCACTTT
CASSFMTGYNSPLHF
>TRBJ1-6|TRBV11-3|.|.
TGTGCCAGCAGCCAGGGGTGGTCAAATTCACCCCTCCACTTT
CASSQGWSNSPLHF
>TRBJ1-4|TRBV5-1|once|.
TGCGCCAGCAGCTTGGGGTTTAAACAGGGCGCTAATGAAAAACTGTTTTTT
CASSLGFKQGANEKLFF
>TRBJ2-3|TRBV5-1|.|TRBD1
TGCGCCAGCACCTTCTCAGGGGGCGCAGATACGCAGTATTTT
CASTFSGGADTQYF
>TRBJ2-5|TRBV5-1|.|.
TGCGCCAGCAGCTTGGAGCAGGGGGGCTCGGAGACCCAGTACTTC
CASSLEQGGSETQYF
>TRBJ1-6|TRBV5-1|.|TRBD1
TGCGCCAGCAGCCAAAGGACAGGGGCTAATTCACCCCTCCACTTT
CASSQRTGANSPLHF
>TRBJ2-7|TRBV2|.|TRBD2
TGTGCCAGCAGTGAAGGCCCTCTAGCGGGAGGGCTATGGTACGAGCAGTACTTC
CASSEGPLAGGLWYEQYF
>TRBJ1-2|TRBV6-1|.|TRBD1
TGTGCCAGCAGTGAAGCGGGGGGGGACAGGGATGGCTACACCTTC
CASSEAGGDRDGYTF
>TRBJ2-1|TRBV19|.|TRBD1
TGTGCCAGTAGTATTAGGTGGGAACGACAGGGAAATTACAATGAGCAGTTCTTC
CASSIRWERQGNYNEQFF
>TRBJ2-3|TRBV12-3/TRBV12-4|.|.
TGTGCCAGCACCTTAACAGGGACAGATACGCAGTATTTT
CASTLTGTDTQYF
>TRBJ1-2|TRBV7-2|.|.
TGTGCCAGCAGCTTAGCCTCCTCAGGGGTCGGTGGCTACACCTTC
CASSLASSGVGGYTF
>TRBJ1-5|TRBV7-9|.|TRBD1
TGTGCCAGCAGCCTCGGACAGGGTGTGGAACAGCCCCAGCATTTT
CASSLGQGVEQPQHF
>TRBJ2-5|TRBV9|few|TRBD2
TGTGCCAGCAGTGCCGGGACTAGCGGGGGCCAGTACCAAGAGACCCAGTACTTC
CASSAGTSGGQYQETQYF
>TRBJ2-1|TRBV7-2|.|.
TGTGCCAGCAGCCCCGGGAGCCAGTATGAGCAGTTCTTC
CASSPGSQYEQFF
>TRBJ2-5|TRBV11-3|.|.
TGTGCCAGCAGCCATTCTAAAGAGACCCAGTACTTC
CASSHSKETQYF
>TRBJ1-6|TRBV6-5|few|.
TGTGCCAGCAGGGGTTCTAGCTCCTATAATTCACCCCTCCACTTT
CASRGSSSYNSPLHF
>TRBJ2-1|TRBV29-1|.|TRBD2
TGCAGCGTGACTAGCGGGAGTCCCTCACGGTTTGGGCAGTTCTTC
CSVTSGSPSRFGQFF
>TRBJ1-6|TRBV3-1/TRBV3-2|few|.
TGTGCCAGCAGTCTTCCGAATTCACCCCTCCACTTT
CASSLPNSPLHF
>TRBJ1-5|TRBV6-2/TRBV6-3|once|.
TGTGCCAGCAGTTACGGTTCGGGGGGCAATCAGCCCCAGCATTTT
CASSYGSGGNQPQHF
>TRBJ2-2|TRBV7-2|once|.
TGTGCCAGCCCGTCGGAGGCGAACACCGGGGAGCTGTTTTTT
CASPSEANTGELFF
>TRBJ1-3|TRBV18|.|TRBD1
TGTGCCAGCTCACTAAACCCGACAGGGGCCGGAAACACCATATATTTT
CASSLNPTGAGNTIYF
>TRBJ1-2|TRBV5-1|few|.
TGCGCCAGCAGCTTGGAGGCAGGCAGTTATGGCTACACCTTC
CASSLEAGSYGYTF
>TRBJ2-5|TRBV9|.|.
TGTGCCAGCAGCGTTGGGGCGCGAGAGACCCAGTACTTC
CASSVGARETQYF
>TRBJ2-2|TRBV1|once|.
TGCACCAGCAGCCAAGAATTTTGGACTCCCGGGGAGCTGTTTTTT
CTSSQEFWTPGELFF
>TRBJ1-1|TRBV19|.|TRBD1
TGTGCCAGTAGGGAGACAGGGGTCACTCTGGGGGCTTTCTTT
CASRETGVTLGAFF
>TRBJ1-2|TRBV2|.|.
TGTGCCAGCAGTGAGGAGGGGACCGCTATCTATGGCTACACCTTC
CASSEEGTAIYGYTF
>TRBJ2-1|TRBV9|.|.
TGTGCCAGCAGCGTAGACGGTCGGAGCTCCTACAATGAGCAGTTCTTC
CASSVDGRSSYNEQFF
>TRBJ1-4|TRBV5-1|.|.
TGCGCCAGCAGCCGCGGGTTTAATGAAAAACTGTTTTTT
CASSRGFNEKLFF
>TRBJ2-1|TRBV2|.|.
TGTGCCAGCAGTTTCGAAGCTAGCTCCTACAATGAGCAGTTCTTC
CASSFEASSYNEQFF
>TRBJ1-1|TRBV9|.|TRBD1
TGTGCCAGCAGTCAAAGCCGGGACAGGGGATTAGTGAACACTGAAGCTTTCTTT
CASSQSRDRGLVNTEAFF
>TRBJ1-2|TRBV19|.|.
TGTGCCAGTGTACAGGGCGTCCATGGCTACACCTTC
CASVQGVHGYTF
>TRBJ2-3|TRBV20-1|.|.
TGCAGTGCTAGTGGACCGGGTGCTACGGGGGATACGCAGTATTTT
CSASGPGATGDTQYF
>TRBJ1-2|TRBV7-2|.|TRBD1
TGTGCCAGCAGCTCGGGACAGTTATATGGCTACACCTTC
CASSSGQLYGYTF
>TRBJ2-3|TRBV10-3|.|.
TGTGCCATCAGTGCTCAGGGCTCTAGCACAGATACGCAGTATTTT
CAISAQGSSTDTQYF
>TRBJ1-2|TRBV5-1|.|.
TGCGCCAGCAGGGAAGGAGTCCTCCCTAACTATGGCTACACCTTC
CASREGVLPNYGYTF
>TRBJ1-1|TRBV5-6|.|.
TGTGCCAGCAGCTTGTTCAGGGCCCTGAACACTGAAGCTTTCTTT
CASSLFRALNTEAFF
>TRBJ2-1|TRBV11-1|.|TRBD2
TGTGCCACCTCGGCTCTAGCGGGAGTGGGTGAGCAGTTCTTC
CATSALAGVGEQFF
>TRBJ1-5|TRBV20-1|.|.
TGCAGTGCTAGAGATTTAACAGAGCATTTT
CSARDLTEHF
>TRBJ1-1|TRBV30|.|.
TGTGCCTGGGACAAAGGGAGGGACACTGAAGCTTTCTTT
CAWDKGRDTEAFF